This T cell receptor beta chain was found in a study of cytomegalovirus exposure and HLA in healthy donors. Study context: Of approximately 400 genotyped donors, about 81% clustered with self-reported Caucasian donors.

Vbeta (60) and Jbeta (13) primers were used in the PCR. Sequenced by immunoSEQ multiplex PCR; TCRdb stores in-frame clones only, minus some. The sample shows 100,000 to 150,000 clones, around 72% of them seen only once. Trimming took off 1 base at V and 3 bases at J, with 7 bases between the two ends. Looked up from germline, CDR1 is SGHTA and CDR2 is FQGNSA. The CDR3 has 14 residues. Though probably carrying unrecorded immune exposures, donors were nominally healthy at sampling. A word on this clone: Its antigen is currently unknown.

Study observations and caveats: The productive fraction for most TCR beta V segments was about 87% or about 30% in an earlier analysis. In a later analysis, across HLA loci, associated TCR counts were highest for DRB1, lowest for HLA-C.

Sequencing was carried out using PBMCs. The source of this sequence is a human donor in good health. This sequence joins TRBV7-2 and TRBJ2-1; possible D gene TRBD1, 5 bases. This CDR3 reads CASSLVTGYNEQFF. CDR3 in DNA: TGTGCCAGCAGCTTAGTAACAGGCTACAATGAGCAGTTCTTC.